The present entry profiles one T cell receptor (beta chain) with its context. This clone's antigen is unknown. Nothing much larger sits one base from this clone, and base qualities are not available. Including the terminal cysteine and phenylalanine, the CDR3 comprises 16 residues. The entry retains the CDR3 DNA only, 48 bases that are in frame from base 1. CDR1 and CDR2 (SEHNR, FQNEAQ) derive from the germline V gene (reference sequence). V lost 6 bases and J lost 2 bases; the stretch between them is 19 bases long. The sample originates from a study of T cells in localized non-small cell lung cancer (dated by TCRdb to the early 2020s). With respect to the entire study: Comparing tumors with uninvolved tumor-adjacent lungs, the study looked at the T cell repertoires of approximately 250 patients with early-stage NSCLC. The cohort consisted of 200 to 250 treatment-naive NSCLC patients whose localized lung tumors had been resected. Of the NSCLC patients, around 130 were male and approximately 99 were female, and the mean age was roughly 61 years. General study outcomes and caveats: Since the design was exploratory, TCR variables were selected using unadjusted p-values with no false-discovery rate correction. Because multi-region sequencing of the tumors was not done, intratumor heterogeneity could not be ruled out. Higher T cell density in blood was associated with longer overall survival, whereas higher clonality in adjacent lung was associated with shorter survival. Uninvolved tumor-adjacent lung showed the highest T cell clonality, higher than tumor, which suggests more focused antigenic responses in the adjacent lung. A median of approximately 50 of the top 100 tumor clones turned up in the paired uninvolved adjacent lung, and 25 to 35 of those clones also ranked among the top 100 of that same adjacent lung.

The immunoSEQ Assay was used to sequence TCR beta CDR3 regions from DNA. The study's own analysis went as follows. To compute T cell density, TCR beta template counts were normalized to usable DNA, which was estimated by amplifying housekeeping genes. The preseqR package was used to estimate richness by extrapolating to 400,000 templates for PBMC samples and to 120,000 templates for tissue samples. Clonality was defined as one minus Pielou's evenness. Tissue-enriched TCRs were identified through differential abundance testing performed on productive amino-acid clonotypes, with a minimum total count of 5 and an alpha of 0.1. The Jaccard Index and the Morisita Overlap Index were used to quantify repertoire overlap between compartments. GLIPH grouped TCR beta CDR3s together with public tetramer-defined viral CDR3s, and a viral motif had to include at least three viral sequences and also show V-gene enrichment. TCRdb took this table from immuneACCESS and kept in-frame rearrangements with V and J called. Such tables lack part of the clones; where checked against another copy, unresolved V genes explain under half of the gap, and the rest is unexplained. That table is the source of V, J and clone size, and D and trimming were worked out from the DNA. Here the sample has some 50,000 clones; over 80% occur a single time. The ten largest make up approximately 18% of the sample.

At diagnosis, tumor, uninvolved tumor-adjacent lung and peripheral blood were collected and then preserved as a mix of FFPE and fresh-frozen material. For TCR repertoire profiling, blood samples were analyzed as peripheral blood mononuclear cells. The source was peripheral blood mononuclear cells, collected before any cancer treatment. The chain is assembled from TRBV7-9 and TRBJ2-5; the D segment could be TRBD2, given 6 matching bases. This clonotype was sampled from a man between 40 and 70 years old with stage III lung adenocarcinoma. The CDR3 protein: CASSRVPHGGQETQYF. The DNA sequence follows: TGTGCCAGCAGTCGGGTCCCCCACGGGGGTCAAGAGACCCAGTACTTC.